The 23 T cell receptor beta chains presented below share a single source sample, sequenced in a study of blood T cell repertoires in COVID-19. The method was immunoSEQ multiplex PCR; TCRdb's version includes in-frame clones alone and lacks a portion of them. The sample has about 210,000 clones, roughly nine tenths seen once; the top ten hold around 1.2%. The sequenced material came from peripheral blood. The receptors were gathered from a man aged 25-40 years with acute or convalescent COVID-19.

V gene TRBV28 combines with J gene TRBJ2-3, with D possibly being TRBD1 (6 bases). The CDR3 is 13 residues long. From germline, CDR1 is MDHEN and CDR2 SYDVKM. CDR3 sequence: CAVDRTSTDTQYF. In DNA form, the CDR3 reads TGTGCAGTGGACAGAACTAGCACAGATACGCAGTATTTT.

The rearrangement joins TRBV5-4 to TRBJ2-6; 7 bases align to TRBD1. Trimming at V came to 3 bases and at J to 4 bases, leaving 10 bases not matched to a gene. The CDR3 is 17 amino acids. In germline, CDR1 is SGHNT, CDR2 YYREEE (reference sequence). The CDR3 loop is CASSSSRQGLGANVLTF. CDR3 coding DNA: TGTGCCAGCAGCTCTTCAAGACAGGGTTTGGGGGCCAACGTCCTGACTTTC. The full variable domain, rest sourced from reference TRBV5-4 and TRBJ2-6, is ETGVTQSPTHLIKTRGQQVTLRCSSQSGHNTVSWYQQALGQGPQFIFQYYREEENGRGNFPPRFSGLQFPNYSSELNVNALELDDSALYLCASSSSRQGLGANVLTFGAGSRLTVL.

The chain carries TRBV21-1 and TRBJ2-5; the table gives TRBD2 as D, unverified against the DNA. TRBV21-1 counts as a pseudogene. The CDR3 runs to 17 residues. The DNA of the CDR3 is TGTGCCAGCAATCAAGCGGGGGGGCTCCCTCCTCAAGAGACCCAGTACTTC. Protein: CASNQAGGLPPQETQYF.

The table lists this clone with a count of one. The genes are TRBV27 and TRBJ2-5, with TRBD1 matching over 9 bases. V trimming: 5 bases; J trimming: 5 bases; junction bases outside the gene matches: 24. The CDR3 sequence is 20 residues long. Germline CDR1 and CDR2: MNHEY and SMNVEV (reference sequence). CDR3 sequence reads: CASSPIQHTGGGSGVETQYF. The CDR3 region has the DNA TGTGCCAGCAGTCCAATACAGCATACAGGGGGCGGTTCAGGCGTGGAGACCCAGTACTTC.

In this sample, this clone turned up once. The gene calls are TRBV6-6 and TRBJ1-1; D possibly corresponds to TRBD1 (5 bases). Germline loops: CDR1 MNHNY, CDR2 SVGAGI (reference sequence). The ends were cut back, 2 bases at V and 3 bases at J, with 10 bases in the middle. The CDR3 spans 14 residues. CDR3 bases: TGTGCCAGCAGTTACCGGACGACAGACACTGAAGCTTTCTTT. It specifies CASSYRTTDTEAFF.

CDR3 region: CASSETGGKNIQYF. The CDR3 bases are TGCGCCAGCAGTGAGACAGGGGGGAAAAACATTCAGTACTTC. The chain joins TRBV10-2 to TRBJ2-4; TRBD1 agrees at 8 bases. From germline, CDR1 is WSHSY and CDR2 SAAADI. Trimming at V came to 2 bases and at J to 4 bases, leaving 1 base not matched to a gene. The CDR3 covers 14 residues.

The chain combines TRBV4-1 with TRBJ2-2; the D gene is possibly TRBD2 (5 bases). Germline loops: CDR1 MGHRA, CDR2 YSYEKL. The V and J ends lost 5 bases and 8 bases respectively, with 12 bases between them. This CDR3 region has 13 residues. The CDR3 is CASSGRELGELFF. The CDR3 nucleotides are TGCGCCAGCAGCGGTAGGGAGTTGGGGGAGCTGTTTTTT.

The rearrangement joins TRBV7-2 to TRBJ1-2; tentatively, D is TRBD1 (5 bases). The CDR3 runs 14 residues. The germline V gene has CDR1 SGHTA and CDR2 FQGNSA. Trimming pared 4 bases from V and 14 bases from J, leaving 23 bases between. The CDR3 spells CASSSGVGAGPGTF. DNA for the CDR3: TGTGCCAGCAGCTCCGGCGTTGGGGCTGGCCCGGGTACCTTC.

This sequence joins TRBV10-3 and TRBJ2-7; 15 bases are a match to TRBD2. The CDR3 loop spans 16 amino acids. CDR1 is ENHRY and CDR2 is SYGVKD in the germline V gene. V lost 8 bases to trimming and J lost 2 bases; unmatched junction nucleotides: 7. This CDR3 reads CAIGGLAGGYPYEQYF. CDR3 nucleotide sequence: TGTGCCATCGGGGGACTAGCGGGGGGCTACCCCTACGAGCAGTACTTC.

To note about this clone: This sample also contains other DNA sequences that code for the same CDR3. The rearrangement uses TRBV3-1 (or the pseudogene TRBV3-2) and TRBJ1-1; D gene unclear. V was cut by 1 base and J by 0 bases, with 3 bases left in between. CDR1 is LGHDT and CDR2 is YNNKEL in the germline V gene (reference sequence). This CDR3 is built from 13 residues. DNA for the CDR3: TGTGCCAGCAGCCAAGCAGTGAACACTGAAGCTTTCTTT. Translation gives CASSQAVNTEAFF.

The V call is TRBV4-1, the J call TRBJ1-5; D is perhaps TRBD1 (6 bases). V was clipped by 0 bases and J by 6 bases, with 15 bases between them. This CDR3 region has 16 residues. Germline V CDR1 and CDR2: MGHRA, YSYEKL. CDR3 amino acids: CASSQDGRGASQPQHF. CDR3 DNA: TGCGCCAGCAGCCAAGATGGCAGGGGCGCATCTCAGCCCCAGCATTTT.

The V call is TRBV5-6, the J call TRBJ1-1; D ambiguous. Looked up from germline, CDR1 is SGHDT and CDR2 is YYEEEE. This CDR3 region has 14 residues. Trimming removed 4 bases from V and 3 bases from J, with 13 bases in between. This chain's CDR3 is CASSLTSGDTEAFF. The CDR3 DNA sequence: TGTGCCAGCAGCCTAACTAGTGGGGACACTGAAGCTTTCTTT.

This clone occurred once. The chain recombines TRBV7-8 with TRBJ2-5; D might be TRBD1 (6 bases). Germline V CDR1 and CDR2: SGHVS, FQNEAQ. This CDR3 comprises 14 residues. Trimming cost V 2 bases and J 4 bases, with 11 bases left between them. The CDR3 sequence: CASSLRQVPETQYF. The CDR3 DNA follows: TGTGCCAGCAGCTTAAGACAGGTCCCAGAGACCCAGTACTTC.

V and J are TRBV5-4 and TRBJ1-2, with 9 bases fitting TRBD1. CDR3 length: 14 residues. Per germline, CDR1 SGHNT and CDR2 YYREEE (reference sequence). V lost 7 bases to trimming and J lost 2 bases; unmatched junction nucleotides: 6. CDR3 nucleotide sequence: TGTGCCAGCGGACCAGGGACAGGGAACTATGGCTACACCTTC. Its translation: CASGPGTGNYGYTF.

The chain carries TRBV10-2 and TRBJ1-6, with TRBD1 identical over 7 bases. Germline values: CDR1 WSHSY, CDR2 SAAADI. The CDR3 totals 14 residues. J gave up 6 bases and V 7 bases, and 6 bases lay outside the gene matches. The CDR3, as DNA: TGCGCCAGCATTGGGACAGTGAGTAATTCACCCCTCCACTTT. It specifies CASIGTVSNSPLHF.

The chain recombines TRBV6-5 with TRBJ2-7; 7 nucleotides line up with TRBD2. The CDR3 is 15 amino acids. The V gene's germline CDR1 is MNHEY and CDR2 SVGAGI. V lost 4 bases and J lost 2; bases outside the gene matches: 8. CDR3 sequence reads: CASSSLGGRAYEQYF. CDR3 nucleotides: TGTGCCAGCAGTTCCTTGGGGGGGAGAGCCTACGAGCAGTACTTC.

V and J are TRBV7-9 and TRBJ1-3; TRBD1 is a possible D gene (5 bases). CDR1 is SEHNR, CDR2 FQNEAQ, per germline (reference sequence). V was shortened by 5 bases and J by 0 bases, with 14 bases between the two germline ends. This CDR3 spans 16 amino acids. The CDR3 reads CASSPTQGGSGNTIYF. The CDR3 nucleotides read TGTGCCAGCAGCCCCACCCAGGGCGGCTCTGGAAACACCATATATTTT. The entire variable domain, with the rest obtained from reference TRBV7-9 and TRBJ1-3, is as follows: DTGVSQNPRHKITKRGQNVTFRCDPISEHNRLYWYRQTLGQGPEFLTYFQNEAQLEKSRLLSDRFSAERPKGSFSTLEIQRTEQGDSAMYLCASSPTQGGSGNTIYFGEGSWLTVV.

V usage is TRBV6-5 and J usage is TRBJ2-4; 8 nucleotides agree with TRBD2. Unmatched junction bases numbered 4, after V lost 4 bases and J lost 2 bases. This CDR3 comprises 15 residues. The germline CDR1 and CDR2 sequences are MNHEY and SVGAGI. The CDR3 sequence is CASSSGGRTKNIQYF. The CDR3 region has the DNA TGTGCCAGCAGTTCAGGCGGGAGGACCAAAAACATTCAGTACTTC.

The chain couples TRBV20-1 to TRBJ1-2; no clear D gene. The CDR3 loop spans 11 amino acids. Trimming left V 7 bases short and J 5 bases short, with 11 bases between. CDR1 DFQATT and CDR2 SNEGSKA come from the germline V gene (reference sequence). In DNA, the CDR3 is TGCAGTGGGGCCTTCAATTATGGCTACACCTTC. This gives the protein CSGAFNYGYTF.

The CDR3 sequence: CASSHLALLQTQYF. In DNA, the CDR3 is TGCGCCAGCAGCCATCTAGCGTTACTCCAGACCCAGTACTTC. This chain connects TRBV4-1 to TRBJ2-5; weak D call: TRBD2 (6 bases). The germline gives CDR1 MGHRA, CDR2 YSYEKL. CDR3 length: 14 residues. Trimming took 3 bases from V and 6 from J, leaving 14 bases between them.

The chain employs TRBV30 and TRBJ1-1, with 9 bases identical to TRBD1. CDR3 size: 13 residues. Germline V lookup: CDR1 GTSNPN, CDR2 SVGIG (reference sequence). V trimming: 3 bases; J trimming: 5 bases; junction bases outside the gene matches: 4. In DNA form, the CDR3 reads TGTGCCTGGAGCGGGACAGGGCGAACTGAAGCTTTCTTT. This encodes CAWSGTGRTEAFF. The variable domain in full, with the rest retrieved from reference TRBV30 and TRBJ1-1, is SQTIHQWPATLVQPVGSPLSLECTVEGTSNPNLYWYRQAAGRGLQLLFYSVGIGQISSEVPQNLSASRPQDRQFILSSKKLLLSDSGFYLCAWSGTGRTEAFFGQGTRLTVV.

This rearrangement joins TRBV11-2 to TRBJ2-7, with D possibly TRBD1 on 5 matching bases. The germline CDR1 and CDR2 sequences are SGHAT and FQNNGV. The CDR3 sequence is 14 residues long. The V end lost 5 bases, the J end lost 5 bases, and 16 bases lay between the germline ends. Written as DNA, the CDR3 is TGTGCCAGCAGCCCGTATACAGGATCCCACGAGCAGTACTTC. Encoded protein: CASSPYTGSHEQYF.

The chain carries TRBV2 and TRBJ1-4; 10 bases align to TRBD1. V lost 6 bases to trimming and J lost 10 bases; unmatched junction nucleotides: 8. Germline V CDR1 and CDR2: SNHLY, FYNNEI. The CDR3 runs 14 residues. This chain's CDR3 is CASRGRDRGVKLFF. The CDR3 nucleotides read TGTGCCAGCAGAGGCCGGGACAGGGGCGTAAAACTGTTTTTT.